What follows describes a single TCR beta chain. Its target is unknown. This record comes from a study of identical twins. TCRdb redid the calling of the 5' RACE reads with MiXCR, one entry per CDR3 protein. The sample consists of roughly 1.6 million distinct CDR3 sequences, less than 35% of them appearing once. Germline loops: CDR1 SGHRS, CDR2 YFSETQ. The CDR3 totals 13 residues. Trimming removed 4 bases at V and 6 bases at J, with 12 bases between. General study findings and limits: A partial confounding effect on zero-insertion analyses could come from invariant MAIT and iNKT cells.

The clonotype was recovered from a newborn girl in good health. The chain joins TRBV5-1 to TRBJ2-3; D is unclear. Input material: cord blood. The CDR3 loop is CASSSQSGDTQYF. Written as DNA, the CDR3 is TGCGCCAGCAGCAGCCAAAGTGGGGATACGCAGTATTTT.